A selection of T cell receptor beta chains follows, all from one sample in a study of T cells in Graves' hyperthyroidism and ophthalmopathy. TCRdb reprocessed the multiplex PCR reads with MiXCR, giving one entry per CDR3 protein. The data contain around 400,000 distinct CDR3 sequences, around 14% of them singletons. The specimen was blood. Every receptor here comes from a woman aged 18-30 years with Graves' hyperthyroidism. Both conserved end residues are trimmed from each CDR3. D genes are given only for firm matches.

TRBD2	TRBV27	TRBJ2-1	ASSFSREGNEQF
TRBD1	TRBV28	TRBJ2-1	ASSSGSDRAYNEQF
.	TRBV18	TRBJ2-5	ASSPPEGGQETQY
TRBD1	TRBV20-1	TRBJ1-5	SADRGHQPQH
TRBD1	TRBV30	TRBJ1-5	AWSSPGQGASWGQPQH
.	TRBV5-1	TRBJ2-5	ASSLSAGAGETQY
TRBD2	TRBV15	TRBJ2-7	ATSPAAGGVDEQY
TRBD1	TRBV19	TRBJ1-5	ASSWDRNQPQH
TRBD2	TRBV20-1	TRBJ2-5	SAKGLAGDVETQY
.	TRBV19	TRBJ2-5	ASKVPGQETQY
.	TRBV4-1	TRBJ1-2	ASSLLGGGRGYT
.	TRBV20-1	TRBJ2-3	SARSPLAGGTDTQY
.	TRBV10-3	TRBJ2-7	AIMGVAGSYEQY
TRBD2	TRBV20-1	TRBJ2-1	SASSGLADNEQF
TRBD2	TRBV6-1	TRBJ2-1	ASSEVLLAGANEQF
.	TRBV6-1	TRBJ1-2	ASEGYYYT
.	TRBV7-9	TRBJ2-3	ASSFQKENTDTQY
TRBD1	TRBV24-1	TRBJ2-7	ATSDPGQGYEQY
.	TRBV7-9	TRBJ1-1	ASSLDPFGAF
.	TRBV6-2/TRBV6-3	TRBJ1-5	ASSYYQGNQPQH
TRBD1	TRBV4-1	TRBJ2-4	ASSQEDRGLAKNIQY
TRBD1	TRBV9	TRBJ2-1	ASSGTGSYNEQF
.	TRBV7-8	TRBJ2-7	ASSLGRVGLFEQY
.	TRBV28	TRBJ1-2	ASSSDQGCT
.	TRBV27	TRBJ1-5	ASSSTETNQLQH
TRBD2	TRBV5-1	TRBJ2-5	ASKTQAGEAETQY
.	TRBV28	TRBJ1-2	ASSRREPVGYT
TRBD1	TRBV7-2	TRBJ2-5	ASSLVGTASPETQY
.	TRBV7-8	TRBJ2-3	ASIPWGRTDTQY
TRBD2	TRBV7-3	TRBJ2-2	ASSSGLADTGELF
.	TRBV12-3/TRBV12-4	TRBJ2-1	ASSLSEQF
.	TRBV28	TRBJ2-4	ASSLGGGNNIQY
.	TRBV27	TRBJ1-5	ASTEAGGFGQPQH
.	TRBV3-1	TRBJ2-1	ASSQGGYNEQF
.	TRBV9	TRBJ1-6	ASSAEHSPLH
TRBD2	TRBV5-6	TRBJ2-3	ASSPPLAGSTDTQY
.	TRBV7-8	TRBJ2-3	ASSLAGVTDTQY
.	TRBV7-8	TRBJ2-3	ASSRGTLARTDTQY
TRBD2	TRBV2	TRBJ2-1	ASTSAGGPSYNEQF
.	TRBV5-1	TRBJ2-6	ASSLGPTGANVLT
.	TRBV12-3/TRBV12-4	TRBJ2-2	ASSLVTAGTGELF
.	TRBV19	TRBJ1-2	ASIEGTSSNYGYT
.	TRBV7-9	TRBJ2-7	ASTFIRDSYEQY
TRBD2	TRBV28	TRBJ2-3	ASSFLLRGSTDTQY
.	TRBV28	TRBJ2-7	ASSLGTPLDEQY
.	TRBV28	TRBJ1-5	ASSSGFFDQPQH
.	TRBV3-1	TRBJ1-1	ASSQAGPSTEAF
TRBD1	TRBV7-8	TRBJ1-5	ASSLVGQSNQPQH
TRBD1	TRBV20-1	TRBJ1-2	SATDRGPYGYT
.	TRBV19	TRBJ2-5	ASSGVYQETQY
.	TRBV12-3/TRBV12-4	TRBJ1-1	ASSRLGAGFMNTEAF
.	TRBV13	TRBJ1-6	ASSAEFNSPLH
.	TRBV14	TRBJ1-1	ASSLRTDSEAF
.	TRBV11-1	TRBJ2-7	ASSLAFKQY
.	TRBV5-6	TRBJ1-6	ASSLDRRNSPLH
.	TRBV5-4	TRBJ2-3	ASSLIKDSWADTQY
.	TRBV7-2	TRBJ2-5	ASSLAWETQY
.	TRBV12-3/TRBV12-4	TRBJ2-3	ASSSAGLDTQY
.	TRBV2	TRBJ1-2	ASFGAGPAFVGYT